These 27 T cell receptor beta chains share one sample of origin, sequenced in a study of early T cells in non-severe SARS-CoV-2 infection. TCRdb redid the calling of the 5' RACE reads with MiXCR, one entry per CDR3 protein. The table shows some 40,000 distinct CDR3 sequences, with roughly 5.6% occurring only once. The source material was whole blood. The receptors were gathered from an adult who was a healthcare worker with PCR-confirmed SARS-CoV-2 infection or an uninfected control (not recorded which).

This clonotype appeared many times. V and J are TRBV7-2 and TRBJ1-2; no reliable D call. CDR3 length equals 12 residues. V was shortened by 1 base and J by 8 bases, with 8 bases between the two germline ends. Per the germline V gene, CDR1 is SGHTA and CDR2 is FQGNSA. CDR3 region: CASSLEFSGYTF. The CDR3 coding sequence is TGTGCCAGCAGCTTAGAGTTTTCCGGCTACACCTTC.

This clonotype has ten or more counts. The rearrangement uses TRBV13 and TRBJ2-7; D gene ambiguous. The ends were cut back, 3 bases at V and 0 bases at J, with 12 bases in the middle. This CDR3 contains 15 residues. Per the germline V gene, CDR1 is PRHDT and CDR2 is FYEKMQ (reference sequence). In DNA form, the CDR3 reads TGTGCCAGCAGCTTTCGGGCGCGGAGCTCCTACGAGCAGTACTTC. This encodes CASSFRARSSYEQYF.

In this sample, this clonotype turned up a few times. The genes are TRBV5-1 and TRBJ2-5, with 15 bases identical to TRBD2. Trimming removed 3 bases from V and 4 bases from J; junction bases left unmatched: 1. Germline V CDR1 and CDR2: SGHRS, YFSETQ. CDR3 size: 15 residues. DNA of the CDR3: TGCGCCAGCAGCTCGGGACTAGCGGGAGGAGAGACCCAGTACTTC. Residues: CASSSGLAGGETQYF.

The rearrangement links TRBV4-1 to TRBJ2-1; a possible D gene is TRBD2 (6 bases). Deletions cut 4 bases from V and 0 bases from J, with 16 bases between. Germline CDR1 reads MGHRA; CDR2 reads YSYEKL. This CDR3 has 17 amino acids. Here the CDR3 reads CASSLRQEGSSYNEQFF. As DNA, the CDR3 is TGCGCCAGCAGCCTTAGGCAGGAGGGGAGCTCCTACAATGAGCAGTTCTTC.

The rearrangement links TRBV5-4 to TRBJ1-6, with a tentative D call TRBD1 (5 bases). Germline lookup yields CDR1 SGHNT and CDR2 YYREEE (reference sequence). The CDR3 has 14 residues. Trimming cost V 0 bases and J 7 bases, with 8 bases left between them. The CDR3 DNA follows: TGTGCCAGCAGCTTGGACAGGACAAATTCACCCCTCCACTTT. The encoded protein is CASSLDRTNSPLHF.

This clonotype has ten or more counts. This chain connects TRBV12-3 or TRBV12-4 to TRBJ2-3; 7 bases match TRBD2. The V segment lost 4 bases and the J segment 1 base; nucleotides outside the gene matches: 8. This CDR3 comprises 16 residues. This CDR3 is CASSSGNSGGTDTQYF. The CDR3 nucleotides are TGTGCCAGCAGTTCCGGGAACAGCGGGGGCACAGATACGCAGTATTTT.

CDR3 coding DNA: TGTGCCAGCAGTTCCGGCGGGTCCAAAGCCAAAAACATTCAGTACTTC. This encodes CASSSGGSKAKNIQYF. This chain links TRBV28 with TRBJ2-4; weak D call: TRBD2 (5 bases). This CDR3 region has 16 residues. Germline loops: CDR1 MDHEN, CDR2 SYDVKM. Trimming cost V 4 bases and J 0 bases, with 13 bases left between them.

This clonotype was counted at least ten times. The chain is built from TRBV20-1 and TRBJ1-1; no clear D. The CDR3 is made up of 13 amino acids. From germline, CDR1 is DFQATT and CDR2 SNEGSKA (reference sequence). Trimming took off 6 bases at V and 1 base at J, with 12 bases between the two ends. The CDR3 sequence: CSARVVGNTEAFF. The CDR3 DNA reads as TGCAGTGCCCGAGTAGTGGGGAACACTGAAGCTTTCTTT.

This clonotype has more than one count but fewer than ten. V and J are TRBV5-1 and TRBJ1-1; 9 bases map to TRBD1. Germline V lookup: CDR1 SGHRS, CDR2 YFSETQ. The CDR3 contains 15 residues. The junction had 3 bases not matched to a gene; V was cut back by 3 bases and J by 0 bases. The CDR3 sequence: CASSSTGGLNTEAFF. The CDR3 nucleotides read TGCGCCAGCAGCTCTACAGGGGGCTTGAACACTGAAGCTTTCTTT. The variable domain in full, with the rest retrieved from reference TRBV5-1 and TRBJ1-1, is KAGVTQTPRYLIKTRGQQVTLSCSPISGHRSVSWYQQTPGQGLQFLFEYFSETQRNKGNFPGRFSGRQFSNSRSEMNVSTLELGDSALYLCASSSTGGLNTEAFFGQGTRLTVV.

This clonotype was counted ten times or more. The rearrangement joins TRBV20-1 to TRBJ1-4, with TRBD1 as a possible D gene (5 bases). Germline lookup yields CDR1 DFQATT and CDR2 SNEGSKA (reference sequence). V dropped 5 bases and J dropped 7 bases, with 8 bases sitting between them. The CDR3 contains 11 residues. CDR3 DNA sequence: TGCAGTGCTCCCCAGGGTGAAAAACTGTTTTTT. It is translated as CSAPQGEKLFF.

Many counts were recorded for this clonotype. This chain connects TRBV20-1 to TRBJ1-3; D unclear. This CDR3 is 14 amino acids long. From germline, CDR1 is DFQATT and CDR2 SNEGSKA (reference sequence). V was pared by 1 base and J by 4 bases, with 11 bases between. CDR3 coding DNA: TGCAGTGCTAGAGTGGGCGGTCCAGGAAACACCATATATTTT. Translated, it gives CSARVGGPGNTIYF.

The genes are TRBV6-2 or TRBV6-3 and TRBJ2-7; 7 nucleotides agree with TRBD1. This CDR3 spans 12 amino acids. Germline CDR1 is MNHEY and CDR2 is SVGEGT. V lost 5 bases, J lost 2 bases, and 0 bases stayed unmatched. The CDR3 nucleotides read TGTGCCAGCAGTGGACAGGCCTACGAGCAGTACTTC. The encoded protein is CASSGQAYEQYF.

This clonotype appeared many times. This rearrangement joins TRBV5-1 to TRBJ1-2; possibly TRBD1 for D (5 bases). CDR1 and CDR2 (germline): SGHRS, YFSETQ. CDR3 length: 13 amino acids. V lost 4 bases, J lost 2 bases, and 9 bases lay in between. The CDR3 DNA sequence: TGCGCCAGCAGCGCTGGGGACAACTATGGCTACACCTTC. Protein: CASSAGDNYGYTF.

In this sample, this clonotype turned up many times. The CDR3 protein is CATSDSPVADTQYF. The DNA for the CDR3 is TGTGCCACCAGTGATTCCCCCGTTGCAGATACGCAGTATTTT. This chain joins TRBV24-1 and TRBJ2-3; unclear D gene. The CDR3 covers 14 residues. The germline gives CDR1 KGHDR, CDR2 SFDVKD. V gave up 2 bases and J gave up 4 bases, with 9 bases separating them.

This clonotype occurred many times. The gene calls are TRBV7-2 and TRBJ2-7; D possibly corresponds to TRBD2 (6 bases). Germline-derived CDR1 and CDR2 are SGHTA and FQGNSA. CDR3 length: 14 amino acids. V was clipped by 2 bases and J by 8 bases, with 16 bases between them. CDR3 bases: TGTGCCAGCAGCTTATTAGCGGAACCCTTGCAGCAGTACTTC. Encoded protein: CASSLLAEPLQQYF.

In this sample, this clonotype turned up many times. CDR3 coding DNA: TGCGCCAGCAGCTTGAACGGACAGGGGTATGGCTACACCTTC. This encodes CASSLNGQGYGYTF. V usage is TRBV5-1 and J usage is TRBJ1-2; TRBD1 agrees at 9 bases. Germline values: CDR1 SGHRS, CDR2 YFSETQ. V lost 1 base, J lost 5 bases, and 3 bases stayed unmatched. The CDR3 spans 14 residues. The variable domain in full, completed from reference TRBV5-1 and TRBJ1-2, reads KAGVTQTPRYLIKTRGQQVTLSCSPISGHRSVSWYQQTPGQGLQFLFEYFSETQRNKGNFPGRFSGRQFSNSRSEMNVSTLELGDSALYLCASSLNGQGYGYTFGSGTRLTVV.

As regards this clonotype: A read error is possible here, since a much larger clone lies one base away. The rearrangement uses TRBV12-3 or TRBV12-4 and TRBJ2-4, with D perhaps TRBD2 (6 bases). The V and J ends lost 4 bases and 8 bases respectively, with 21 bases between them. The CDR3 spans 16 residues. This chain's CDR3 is CASSSLSSARTDIQYF. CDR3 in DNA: TGTGCCAGCAGTTCCCTCTCTAGCGCGAGGACGGACATTCAGTACTTC.

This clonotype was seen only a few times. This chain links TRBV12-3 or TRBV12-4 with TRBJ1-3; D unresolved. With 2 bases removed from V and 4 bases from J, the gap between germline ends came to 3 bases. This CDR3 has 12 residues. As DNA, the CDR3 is TGTGCCAGCAGTTTACCGGGAAACACCATATATTTT. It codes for CASSLPGNTIYF.

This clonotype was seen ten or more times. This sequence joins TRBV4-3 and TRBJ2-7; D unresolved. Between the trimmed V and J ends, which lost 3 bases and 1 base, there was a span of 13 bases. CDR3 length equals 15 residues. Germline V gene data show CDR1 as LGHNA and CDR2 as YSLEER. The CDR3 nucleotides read TGCGCCAGCAGCCAGACCCTGGACGGTTCCTACGAGCAGTACTTC. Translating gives CASSQTLDGSYEQYF.

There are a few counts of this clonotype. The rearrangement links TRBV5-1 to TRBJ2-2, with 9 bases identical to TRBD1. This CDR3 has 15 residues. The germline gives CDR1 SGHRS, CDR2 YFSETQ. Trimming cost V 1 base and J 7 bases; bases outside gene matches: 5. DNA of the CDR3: TGCGCCAGCAGCTTGCTGGGACAGGGCAGCGGGGAGCTGTTTTTT. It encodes CASSLLGQGSGELFF.

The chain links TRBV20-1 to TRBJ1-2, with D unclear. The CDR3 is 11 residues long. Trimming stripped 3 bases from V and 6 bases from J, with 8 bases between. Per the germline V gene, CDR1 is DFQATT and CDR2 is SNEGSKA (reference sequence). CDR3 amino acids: CSASTLDGYTF. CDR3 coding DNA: TGCAGTGCTAGTACCCTTGATGGCTACACCTTC.

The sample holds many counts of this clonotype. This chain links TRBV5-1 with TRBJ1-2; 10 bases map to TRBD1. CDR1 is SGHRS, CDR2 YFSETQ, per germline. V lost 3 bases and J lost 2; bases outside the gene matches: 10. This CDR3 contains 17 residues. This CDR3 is CASSSGTGVHLNYGYTF. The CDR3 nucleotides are TGCGCCAGCAGCTCCGGGACAGGGGTCCATTTAAACTATGGCTACACCTTC.

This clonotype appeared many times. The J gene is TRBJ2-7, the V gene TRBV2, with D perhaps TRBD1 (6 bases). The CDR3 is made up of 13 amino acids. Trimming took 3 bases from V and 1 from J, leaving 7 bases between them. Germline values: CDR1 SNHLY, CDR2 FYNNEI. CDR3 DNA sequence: TGTGCCAGCAGTGAGCAGGGGTCCTACGAGCAGTACTTC. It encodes CASSEQGSYEQYF.

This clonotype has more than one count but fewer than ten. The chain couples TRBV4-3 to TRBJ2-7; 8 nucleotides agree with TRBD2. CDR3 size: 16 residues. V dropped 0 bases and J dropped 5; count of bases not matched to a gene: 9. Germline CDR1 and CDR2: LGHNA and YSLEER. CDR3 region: CASSQDFGGGFHEQYF. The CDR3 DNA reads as TGCGCCAGCAGCCAAGATTTCGGGGGGGGATTCCACGAGCAGTACTTC.

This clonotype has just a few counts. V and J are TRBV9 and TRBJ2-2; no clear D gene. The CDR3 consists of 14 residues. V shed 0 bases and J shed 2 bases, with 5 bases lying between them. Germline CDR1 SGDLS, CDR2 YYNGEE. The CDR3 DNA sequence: TGTGCCAGCAGCGTAGAAGGTAACACCGGGGAGCTGTTTTTT. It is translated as CASSVEGNTGELFF.

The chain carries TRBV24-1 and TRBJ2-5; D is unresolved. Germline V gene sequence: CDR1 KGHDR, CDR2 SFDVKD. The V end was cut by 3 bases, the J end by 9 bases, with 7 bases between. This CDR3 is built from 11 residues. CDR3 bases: TGTGCCACCAGTGATCTCCAGGCCCAGTACTTC. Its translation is CATSDLQAQYF.

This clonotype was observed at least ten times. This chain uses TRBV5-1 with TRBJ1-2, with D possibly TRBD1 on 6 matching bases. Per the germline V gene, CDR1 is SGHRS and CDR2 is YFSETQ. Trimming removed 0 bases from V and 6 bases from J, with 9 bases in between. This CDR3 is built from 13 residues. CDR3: CASSLAGVDGYTF. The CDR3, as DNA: TGCGCCAGCAGCTTGGCAGGGGTTGATGGCTACACCTTC. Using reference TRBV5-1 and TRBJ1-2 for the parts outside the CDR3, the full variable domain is KAGVTQTPRYLIKTRGQQVTLSCSPISGHRSVSWYQQTPGQGLQFLFEYFSETQRNKGNFPGRFSGRQFSNSRSEMNVSTLELGDSALYLCASSLAGVDGYTFGSGTRLTVV.